These T cell receptor beta chains were read from a single sample in a study of T cell responses to AZD1222 COVID-19 vaccine. Profiled with immunoSEQ multiplex PCR; TCRdb holds only in-frame clones, not every one. The data show 75,000 to 90,000 clones, with around 80% seen just once and over 20% held by the top ten. The specimen was peripheral blood, collected on day 0 of AZD1222 vaccination. These receptors all stem from an adult in good health. Each CDR3 is given with its conserved first and last residue. D genes are given only for firm matches. Clone size is not always given. Where it is, it says once, few, many or a class for expanded clones.

>NA|NA|TRBJ2-1|TRBV18
CASSPPSSYNEQFF
TGTGCCAGCTCACCACCGAGTTCCTACAATGAGCAGTTCTTC
>NA|NA|TRBJ2-1|TRBV15
CATSRVRGGEQFF
TGTGCCACCAGCAGAGTCCGAGGGGGTGAGCAGTTCTTC
>NA|NA|TRBJ2-2|TRBV4-2
CASSPEGANTGELFF
TGTGCCAGCAGCCCCGAGGGCGCGAACACCGGGGAGCTGTTTTTT
>NA|NA|TRBJ1-1|TRBV3-1/TRBV3-2
CASSQYRKNTEAFF
TGTGCCAGCAGCCAATACAGAAAGAACACTGAAGCTTTCTTT
>TRBD1|NA|TRBJ2-7|TRBV28
CASKDRGRREQYF
TGTGCCAGCAAAGACAGGGGGCGAAGGGAGCAGTACTTC
>TRBD2|NA|TRBJ2-2|TRBV24-1
CATSDTSGRIGTGELFF
TGTGCCACCAGTGACACTAGCGGGAGGATCGGCACCGGGGAGCTGTTTTTT
>TRBD1|few|TRBJ1-4|TRBV28
CASSLRTGEEGKLFF
TGTGCCAGCAGTCTTCGGACAGGGGAAGAAGGAAAACTGTTTTTT
>TRBD1|NA|TRBJ1-5|TRBV5-1
CASSLDLQGGNQPQHF
TGCGCCAGCAGCTTGGACCTACAGGGGGGCAATCAGCCTCAGCATTTT
>TRBD2|few|TRBJ2-5|TRBV7-6
CASSFRTSGEETQYF
TGTGCCAGCAGCTTTCGGACTAGCGGGGAAGAGACCCAGTACTTC
>NA|NA|TRBJ2-3|TRBV5-6
CASSLDRTSDTQYF
TGTGCCAGCAGCTTAGACAGGACCTCAGATACGCAGTATTTT
>TRBD2|NA|TRBJ2-7|TRBV6-5
CASSYGTSGGSYEQYF
TGTGCCAGCAGTTACGGGACTAGCGGGGGTTCCTACGAGCAGTACTTC
>NA|few|TRBJ2-1|TRBV7-9
CASSLWRQRGIYNEQFF
TGTGCCAGCAGCTTATGGCGGCAGAGGGGAATTTACAATGAGCAGTTCTTC
>NA|NA|TRBJ2-7|TRBV28
CASSRGTLSLSEQYF
TGTGCCAGCAGCCGAGGGACACTGTCCCTCTCCGAGCAGTACTTC
>TRBD2|NA|TRBJ2-1|TRBV10-3
CAISESGTSGYNEQFF
TGTGCCATCAGTGAGTCTGGGACTAGCGGCTACAATGAGCAGTTCTTC
>NA|NA|TRBJ1-5|TRBV7-2
CASSLIGRGGQPQHF
TGTGCCAGCAGCTTAATTGGCCGGGGCGGGCAGCCCCAGCATTTT
>TRBD2|NA|TRBJ2-3|TRBV4-3
CASSQGVAGGSDTQYF
TGCGCCAGCAGCCAAGGGGTAGCGGGAGGTTCGGATACGCAGTATTTT
>TRBD1|NA|TRBJ1-1|TRBV18
CASSLRGDTEAFF
TGTGCCAGCTCACTCAGGGGGGACACTGAAGCTTTCTTT
>TRBD1|NA|TRBJ1-4|TRBV12-3/TRBV12-4
CASSLRQGPKLFF
TGTGCCAGCAGTCTTCGACAGGGCCCAAAACTGTTTTTT
>TRBD2|NA|TRBJ2-1|TRBV7-6
CASSLVAASGRSYNEQFF
TGTGCCAGCAGCTTAGTAGCGGCTAGCGGGAGGAGTTACAATGAGCAGTTCTTC
>NA|NA|TRBJ2-1|TRBV7-2
CASSFGGRVDGEQFF
TGTGCCAGCAGCTTCGGAGGTCGGGTGGACGGTGAGCAGTTCTTC
>NA|NA|TRBJ1-4|TRBV29-1
CSVDSGANEKLFF
TGCAGCGTTGATTCGGGTGCTAATGAAAAACTGTTTTTT
>NA|few|TRBJ2-1|TRBV27
CASTSLPANNEQFF
TGTGCCAGCACGTCGTTACCAGCTAACAATGAGCAGTTCTTC
>NA|NA|TRBJ1-1|TRBV12-3/TRBV12-4
CASSFEGNTEAFF
TGTGCCAGCAGTTTTGAGGGGAACACTGAAGCTTTCTTT
>NA|NA|TRBJ1-1|TRBV10-3
CAISDLRRVNTEAFF
TGTGCCATCAGTGACCTCAGGAGGGTGAACACTGAAGCTTTCTTT
>NA|few|TRBJ2-3|TRBV15
CATSDGDTTTDTQYF
TGTGCCACCAGCGATGGGGACACAACCACAGATACGCAGTATTTT
>NA|NA|TRBJ2-7|TRBV7-2
CASSLLDAYEQYF
TGTGCCAGCAGCTTGTTGGATGCCTACGAGCAGTACTTC
>NA|many|TRBJ1-2|TRBV29-1
CSVLSNYGYTF
TGCAGCGTTCTCAGTAACTATGGCTACACCTTC
>NA|few|TRBJ1-2|TRBV24-1
CATSDGHYGYTF
TGTGCCACCAGTGATGGACATTATGGCTACACCTTC
>NA|NA|TRBJ2-7|TRBV9
CASSVALDGTTYEQYF
TGTGCCAGCAGCGTAGCCCTGGACGGGACCACCTACGAGCAGTACTTC
>NA|NA|TRBJ2-7|TRBV6-5
CASSMPGSYEQYF
TGTGCCAGCAGTATGCCGGGCTCCTACGAGCAGTACTTC
>NA|NA|TRBJ2-5|TRBV6-5
CASSYQASYPETQYF
TGTGCCAGCAGTTACCAGGCCTCCTACCCGGAGACCCAGTACTTC
>NA|NA|TRBJ2-7|TRBV11-2
CASSLGVSSYEQYF
TGTGCCAGCAGCTTGGGGGTTAGCTCCTACGAGCAGTACTTC
>TRBD2|NA|TRBJ2-2|TRBV30
CARSAASGRAGTGELFF
TGTGCCAGATCCGCGGCTAGCGGGAGGGCGGGGACCGGGGAGCTGTTTTTT
>NA|NA|TRBJ1-6|TRBV30
CAWSLSGGFNSPLHF
TGTGCCTGGAGTTTATCGGGTGGTTTTAATTCACCCCTCCACTTT
>NA|few|TRBJ2-1|TRBV3-1/TRBV3-2
CASSRTRSYNEQFF
TGTGCCAGCAGCCGGACTCGCTCCTACAATGAGCAGTTCTTC
>TRBD2|NA|TRBJ2-1|TRBV5-5
CASSSPLAGGNNEQFF
TGTGCCAGCAGCTCACCGCTGGCGGGAGGGAACAATGAGCAGTTCTTC
>TRBD2|NA|TRBJ2-3|TRBV11-2
CASSLGGSGGDTQYF
TGTGCCAGCAGCTTAGGCGGGAGCGGGGGAGATACGCAGTATTTT
>TRBD1|once|TRBJ2-1|TRBV19
CASRTTGGKVEQFF
TGTGCCAGTAGGACGACAGGGGGCAAGGTTGAGCAGTTCTTC
>NA|NA|TRBJ2-7|TRBV4-1
CASSQDGGEQYF
TGCGCCAGCAGCCAAGATGGGGGGGAGCAGTACTTC
>NA|NA|TRBJ1-2|TRBV14
CASSQGPNGYTF
TGTGCCAGCAGCCAAGGTCCCAATGGCTACACCTTC
>TRBD2|NA|TRBJ2-2|TRBV5-1
CASSLIGREAGELFF
TGCGCCAGCAGCTTGATCGGGAGGGAGGCCGGGGAGCTGTTTTTT
>TRBD1|NA|TRBJ2-2|TRBV4-1
CASSRGQGTNTGELFF
TGCGCCAGCAGCCGCGGACAGGGGACAAACACCGGGGAGCTGTTTTTT
>TRBD2|NA|TRBJ2-7|TRBV5-4
CASSSGVSGDVSYEQYF
TGTGCCAGCAGCTCAGGGGTTAGCGGGGATGTCTCCTACGAGCAGTACTTC
>NA|NA|TRBJ2-1|TRBV18
CASSSTDASSYNEQFF
TGTGCCAGCTCTTCAACAGATGCCAGCTCCTACAATGAGCAGTTCTTC
>TRBD2|NA|TRBJ2-1|TRBV19
CASSKASGSSEQFF
TGTGCCAGTAGTAAGGCTAGCGGGAGTAGTGAGCAGTTCTTC
>TRBD1|once|TRBJ1-4|TRBV19
CASSIGTAIEKLFF
TGTGCCAGTAGTATCGGGACAGCTATTGAAAAACTGTTTTTT
>TRBD2|NA|TRBJ2-1|TRBV28
CASNTLAAKAYNEQFF
TGTGCCAGCAATACTCTAGCGGCTAAAGCCTACAATGAGCAGTTCTTC
>TRBD1|NA|TRBJ2-3|TRBV5-4
CASSGQGTDTQYF
TGTGCCAGCAGCGGACAGGGCACAGATACGCAGTATTTT